This TCR beta chain was identified in a study of beta chain features in type 1 diabetes. Overall study: Sorted cells from all samples, numbering roughly 100,000,000, were examined.

This clone was seen a few times. What was sequenced were expressed TCRB transcripts, since all of the isolated RNA had been reverse transcribed. Approximately 3.4 million reads, on average, came from each naive, central memory and regulatory T cell sample. Sequencing was performed with immunoSEQ multiplex PCR; in TCRdb, only in-frame clones are kept and a portion is missing. Of 160,000 or so clones listed, around 10% were seen once; the top ten hold roughly 2%. CDR3 size: 14 residues. CDR1 and CDR2 (germline): SGHAT, FQNNGV. V was clipped by 3 bases and J by 4 bases, with 12 bases between them. The chain combines TRBV11-2 with TRBJ1-2, with a possible D match to TRBD1 (5 bases). Sequencing was performed on central memory CD4+ T cells from blood. The TCR originated in a man between 18 and 35 years old in good health. In DNA form, the CDR3 reads TGTGCCAGCAGCTTGGTAGGGGCGGGCTATGGCTACACCTTC. Translating gives CASSLVGAGYGYTF.